The sequence of this T cell receptor (beta chain) was determined in a study of blood T cell repertoires in COVID-19. Across the study: Specimens from acute and convalescent COVID-19 originated in the United States, Italy and Spain. T cells, B-cell-depleted T cells, or PBMCs supplied cDNA or gDNA.

In the study's own analysis: Researchers report that nucleated cell counts were estimated from reference gene primer amplification. Libraries were prepared by immunoSEQ multiplex PCR; TCRdb keeps only in-frame clonotypes and omits some of them. The V and J calls and the clone size are those of that table, but D and trimming were determined from the DNA. The sample has about 160,000 clones; 80% to 95% are singletons. This CDR3 comprises 14 residues. Deletions cut 5 bases from V and 3 bases from J, with 13 bases between. CDR1 LNHDA and CDR2 SQIVND come from the germline V gene (reference sequence). Sequenced input: peripheral blood. The chain couples TRBV19 to TRBJ1-1, with D unresolved. This receptor was taken from a woman aged 50 to 60 with acute or convalescent COVID-19. CDR3 residues: CASSPGIWHTEAFF. CDR3 nucleotides: TGTGCCAGTAGTCCGGGAATATGGCACACTGAAGCTTTCTTT.